The 17 T cell receptor beta chains presented below share a single source sample, sequenced in a study of OX40 agonist ivuxolimab in advanced cancers. Using immunoSEQ multiplex PCR, the repertoire was profiled, and TCRdb retains in-frame clones only, with some absent. The data hold tens of thousands of clones, with about 90% observed a single time. The sample consisted of CD4+ or CD8+ T cells sorted from blood, taken in a trial of the OX40 agonist ivuxolimab. All receptors come from an adult with an advanced solid tumor such as melanoma, head and neck, liver or kidney cancer.

The chain has TRBV5-1 and TRBJ2-7, with TRBD1 identical over 8 bases. There are 16 residues in the CDR3. The germline gives CDR1 SGHRS, CDR2 YFSETQ. J lost 3 bases, V lost 3 bases, and 11 bases had no gene match. CDR3 residues: CASSSPPGQASYEQYF. CDR3 DNA: TGCGCCAGCAGCTCGCCCCCGGGACAGGCGAGCTACGAGCAGTACTTC.

The chain has TRBV5-8 and TRBJ2-5, with 7 bases fitting TRBD1. The CDR3 extends over 14 amino acids. Looked up from germline, CDR1 is SGHTS and CDR2 is YDEGEE. The junction had 8 bases not matched to a gene; V was cut back by 8 bases and J by 1 base. CDR3 region: CASNRQGSQETQYF. The CDR3 nucleotides read TGTGCCAGTAACCGACAGGGCTCCCAAGAGACCCAGTACTTC.

The gene calls are TRBV6-6 and TRBJ1-5; D perhaps matches TRBD1 (6 bases). V was clipped by 0 bases and J by 0 bases, with 6 bases between them. This CDR3 spans 15 amino acids. Germline CDR1 MNHNY, CDR2 SVGAGI (reference sequence). The DNA for the CDR3 is TGTGCCAGCAGTTACTCAGGGGGTAGCAATCAGCCCCAGCATTTT. It yields the protein CASSYSGGSNQPQHF.

The CDR3 region is CASSLRSGAGTRMETQYF. The CDR3 coding sequence is TGTGCCAGCAGTCTTAGGTCAGGAGCCGGGACTAGAATGGAGACCCAGTACTTC. This chain connects TRBV11-2 to TRBJ2-5; 8 nucleotides agree with TRBD2. The CDR3 runs to 18 residues. Germline V CDR1 and CDR2: SGHAT, FQNNGV. J was trimmed by 5 bases and V by 6 bases; bases with no gene match: 20.

This chain joins TRBV27 and TRBJ1-5; D not resolved. Germline V gene sequence: CDR1 MNHEY, CDR2 SMNVEV (reference sequence). This CDR3 contains 15 residues. V lost 0 bases, J lost 3 bases, and 9 bases lay in between. CDR3 DNA sequence: TGTGCCAGCAGTTTATCGAGTAGGGTCAATCAGCCCCAGCATTTT. The encoded protein is CASSLSSRVNQPQHF.

The rearrangement links TRBV7-8 to TRBJ1-2; 7 bases are a match to TRBD1. This CDR3 contains 18 residues. Trimming took 2 bases from V and 4 from J; bases not matched to a gene: 16. Germline CDR1 reads SGHVS; CDR2 reads FQNEAQ. CDR3 DNA sequence: TGTGCCAGCAGCTTATCGTTGGAGGGGGCGGATCTTGTCTATGGCTACACCTTC. Translating it yields CASSLSLEGADLVYGYTF.

In this sample, this clone turned up a few times. CDR3 DNA: TGTGCCAGCAGTTTCTCTGGACTCAATGAGCAGTTCTTC. Translated: CASSFSGLNEQFF. The rearrangement uses TRBV28 and TRBJ2-1; weak D call: TRBD2 (5 bases). This CDR3 spans 13 amino acids. Germline V gene lookup returns CDR1 MDHEN and CDR2 SYDVKM. Between the trimmed V and J ends, which lost 3 bases and 6 bases, there was a span of 9 bases.

The chain is built from TRBV7-2 and TRBJ2-7; tentative D call: TRBD2 (6 bases). The CDR3 is made up of 16 amino acids. The V gene's germline CDR1 is SGHTA and CDR2 FQGNSA. V was trimmed by 5 bases and J by 0 bases, leaving 17 bases between them. The CDR3 loop reads CASSILGTSSSYEQYF. The CDR3 bases are TGTGCCAGCAGCATCTTGGGGACTTCTAGCTCCTACGAGCAGTACTTC.

V and J are TRBV5-8 and TRBJ1-5; D not resolved. Trimming pared 4 bases from V and 7 bases from J, leaving 24 bases between. The V gene's germline CDR1 is SGHTS and CDR2 YDEGEE. The CDR3 loop spans 17 amino acids. CDR3 sequence (DNA): TGTGCCAGCAGCCGTAGCCTCAGCACAGCCAGCTTGCAGCCCCAGCATTTT. Translated, it gives CASSRSLSTASLQPQHF.

The rearrangement uses TRBV6-6 and TRBJ2-7; 10 bases match TRBD1. The germline V gene encodes CDR1 MNHNY and CDR2 SVGAGI (reference sequence). This CDR3 contains 15 residues. Trimming cost V 8 bases and J 4 bases; bases outside gene matches: 11. This chain's CDR3 is CASGDPGQGSYEQYF. The CDR3 region has the DNA TGTGCCAGCGGCGATCCGGGACAGGGGTCATACGAGCAGTACTTC.

This clone appeared once. The chain is built from TRBV9 and TRBJ2-1, with 10 bases lining up with TRBD2. The CDR3 is made up of 15 amino acids. J was trimmed by 6 bases and V by 7 bases; bases with no gene match: 10. Germline V gives CDR1 SGDLS, CDR2 YYNGEE. The CDR3 is CASESGRAIGNEQFF. CDR3 nucleotide sequence: TGTGCCAGCGAGAGCGGGAGGGCCATCGGCAATGAGCAGTTCTTC. Complete variable domain (other parts from reference TRBV9 and TRBJ2-1): DSGVTQTPKHLITATGQRVTLRCSPRSGDLSVYWYQQSLDQGLQFLIQYYNGEERAKGNILERFSAQQFPDLHSELNLSSLELGDSALYFCASESGRAIGNEQFFGPGTRLTVL.

This clone occurred once. This CDR3 reads CASSSGSPYEQYF. For the CDR3, the DNA is TGTGCCAGCAGTTCGGGCAGCCCCTACGAGCAGTACTTC. The chain joins TRBV6-5 to TRBJ2-7; no reliable D call. Germline V lookup: CDR1 MNHEY, CDR2 SVGAGI. The CDR3 extends over 13 amino acids. Between the trimmed V and J ends, which lost 4 bases and 2 bases, there was a span of 9 bases.

The chain links TRBV7-7 to TRBJ2-1, with 11 bases identical to TRBD2. This CDR3 has 16 residues. The J segment lost 6 bases and the V segment lost 5 bases, leaving 9 bases of the junction unmatched. Germline CDR1 SSHAT, CDR2 FNYEAQ (reference sequence). CDR3 in DNA: TGTGCCAGCAGCCCACTAGCGGGAGCCCCCGTCAATGAGCAGTTCTTC. Protein product: CASSPLAGAPVNEQFF.

CDR3 loop: CASSIDRGTGSEKLFF. In nucleotides, the CDR3 is TGTGCCAGTAGTATAGATCGCGGGACAGGATCGGAAAAACTGTTTTTT. This chain links TRBV19 with TRBJ1-4, with 8 bases matching TRBD1. J was trimmed by 8 bases and V by 0 bases; bases with no gene match: 8. Germline CDR1 LNHDA, CDR2 SQIVND (reference sequence). This CDR3 is 16 amino acids long.

The chain carries TRBV27 and TRBJ1-2; 7 nucleotides align to TRBD1. This CDR3 comprises 14 residues. Trimming cost V 4 bases and J 3 bases; bases outside gene matches: 5. The germline V gene has CDR1 MNHEY and CDR2 SMNVEV (reference sequence). DNA of the CDR3: TGTGCCAGCAGTTCCCAGACAGGGCACTATGGCTACACCTTC. This translates into CASSSQTGHYGYTF.

The rearrangement joins TRBV14 to TRBJ1-3, with 12 bases lining up with TRBD1. V lost 4 bases and J lost 4; bases outside the gene matches: 2. Germline V lookup: CDR1 SGHDN, CDR2 FVKESK. The CDR3 sequence is 15 residues long. Here the CDR3 reads CASSPGTGGGNTIYF. The CDR3 bases are TGTGCCAGCAGCCCCGGGACAGGGGGCGGAAACACCATATATTTT.

The V call is TRBV15, the J call TRBJ1-4; TRBD1 might be the D (5 bases). The CDR3 runs 14 residues. Germline values: CDR1 LNHNV, CDR2 YYDKDF (reference sequence). Trimming cost V 4 bases and J 7 bases, with 13 bases left between them. The CDR3 nucleotides read TGTGCCACCAGCACGGACAATGGGAGTGAAAAACTGTTTTTT. It translates to CATSTDNGSEKLFF. Using reference TRBV15 and TRBJ1-4 for the parts outside the CDR3, the full variable domain is DAMVIQNPRYQVTQFGKPVTLSCSQTLNHNVMYWYQQKSSQAPKLLFHYYDKDFNNEADTPDNFQSRRPNTSFCFLDIRSPGLGDTAMYLCATSTDNGSEKLFFGSGTQLSVL.